This T cell receptor beta chain comes out of a study of vaccination and CD4 T cells after COVID-19. This clonotype was observed a handful of times. The target antigen is unknown. Described treatment: 10-day PBMC culture with coronavirus spike peptide pools or control peptides (ViraFEST assay). The Oncomine TCR Beta short-read assay sequenced DNA from cultured CD4+ T cells. MiXCR, applied by TCRdb to the PCR reads, yields one record per CDR3 protein. The sample consists of about 9,800 distinct CDR3 sequences, over 30% of them appearing once. This clonotype was sampled from a human donor who had recovered from COVID-19. Sequencing was done on a sample of CD4+ T cells from blood, cultured in vitro.

The CDR3 nucleotides are TGTGCCAGCAGGGGGTCCTACAATGAGCAGTTCTTC. It codes for CASRGSYNEQFF. The rearrangement joins TRBV6-1 to TRBJ2-1; no reliable D call. Between the trimmed V and J ends, which lost 6 bases and 1 base, there was a span of 4 bases. CDR1 is MNHNS, CDR2 SASEGT, per germline. This CDR3 spans 12 amino acids.